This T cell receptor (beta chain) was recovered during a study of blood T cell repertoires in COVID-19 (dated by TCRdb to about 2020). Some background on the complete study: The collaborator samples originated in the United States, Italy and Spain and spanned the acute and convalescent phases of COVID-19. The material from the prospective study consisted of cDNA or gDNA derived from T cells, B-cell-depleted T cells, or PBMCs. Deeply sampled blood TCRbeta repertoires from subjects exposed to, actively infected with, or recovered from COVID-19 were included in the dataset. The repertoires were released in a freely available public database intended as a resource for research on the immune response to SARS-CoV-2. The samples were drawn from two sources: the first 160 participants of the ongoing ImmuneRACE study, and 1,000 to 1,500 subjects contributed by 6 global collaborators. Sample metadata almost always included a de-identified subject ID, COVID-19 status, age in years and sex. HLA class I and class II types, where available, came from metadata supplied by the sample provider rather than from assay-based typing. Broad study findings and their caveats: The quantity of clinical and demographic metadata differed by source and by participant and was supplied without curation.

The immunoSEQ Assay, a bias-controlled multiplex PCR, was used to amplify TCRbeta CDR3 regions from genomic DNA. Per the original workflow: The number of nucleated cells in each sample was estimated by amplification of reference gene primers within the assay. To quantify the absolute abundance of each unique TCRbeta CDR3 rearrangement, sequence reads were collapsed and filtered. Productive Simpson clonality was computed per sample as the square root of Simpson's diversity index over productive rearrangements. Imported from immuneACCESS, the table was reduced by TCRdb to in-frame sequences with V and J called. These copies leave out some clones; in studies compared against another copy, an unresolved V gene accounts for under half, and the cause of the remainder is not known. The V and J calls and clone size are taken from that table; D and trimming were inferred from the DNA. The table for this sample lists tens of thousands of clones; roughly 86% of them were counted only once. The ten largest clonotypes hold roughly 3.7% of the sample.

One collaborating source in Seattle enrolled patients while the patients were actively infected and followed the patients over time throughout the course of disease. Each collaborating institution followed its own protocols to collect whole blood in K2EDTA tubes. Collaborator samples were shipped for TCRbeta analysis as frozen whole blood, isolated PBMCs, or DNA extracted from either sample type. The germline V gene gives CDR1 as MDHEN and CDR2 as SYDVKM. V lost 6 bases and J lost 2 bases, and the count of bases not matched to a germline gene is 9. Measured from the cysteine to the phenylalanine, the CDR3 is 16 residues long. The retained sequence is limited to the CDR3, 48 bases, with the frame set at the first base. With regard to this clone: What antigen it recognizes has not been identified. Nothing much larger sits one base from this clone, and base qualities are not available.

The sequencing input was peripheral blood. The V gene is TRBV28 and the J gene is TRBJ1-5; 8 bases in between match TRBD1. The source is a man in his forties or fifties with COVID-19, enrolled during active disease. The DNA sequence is TGTGCCAGCAGCCCAACAGGGGGTCGGGGCAATCAGCCCCAGCATTTT. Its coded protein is CASSPTGGRGNQPQHF.